These T cell receptor beta chains were read from a single sample in a study of PD-L1 blockade in urothelial cancer. Sequencing used immunoSEQ multiplex PCR; TCRdb keeps in-frame clones, though not all of them. The data show 20,000 to 25,000 clones, about 90% seen once. The sample was PBMCs, taken around atezolizumab (anti-PD-L1) treatment. These receptors originate from a woman in her sixties or seventies with urothelial cancer. The CDR3 runs from the conserved cysteine through the conserved F or W. Each record gives: V gene, J gene, clone size, D gene, CDR3 length, CDR3 DNA, CDR3 protein. The D gene is left open where the match is weak. Rows give clone size only sometimes, using once, few, many, or a class for an expanded clone.

v_gene: TRBV4-3
j_gene: TRBJ1-2
abundance: once
d_gene: .
len: 13
CDR3nt: TGCGCCAGCAGCCAAGAGAACAGCTATGGCTACACCTTC
CDR3aa: CASSQENSYGYTF

v_gene: TRBV2
j_gene: TRBJ1-2
abundance: .
d_gene: .
len: 15
CDR3nt: TGTGCCAGCAGTGGTAGGAAAGGGGATAACTATGGCTACACCTTC
CDR3aa: CASSGRKGDNYGYTF

v_gene: TRBV2
j_gene: TRBJ2-7
abundance: .
d_gene: .
len: 14
CDR3nt: TGTGCCAGCAGAAACACAGGGTCTGAGGACGAGCAGTACTTC
CDR3aa: CASRNTGSEDEQYF

v_gene: TRBV9
j_gene: TRBJ2-3
abundance: .
d_gene: TRBD1
len: 14
CDR3nt: TGTGCCAGCAGCCCTCGACAGGGGACAGATACGCAGTATTTT
CDR3aa: CASSPRQGTDTQYF

v_gene: TRBV19
j_gene: TRBJ2-3
abundance: .
d_gene: TRBD1
len: 16
CDR3nt: TGTGCCAGTAGTAAGGACAGGGGTTCCCTCGGAGATACGCAGTATTTT
CDR3aa: CASSKDRGSLGDTQYF

v_gene: TRBV18
j_gene: TRBJ2-1
abundance: .
d_gene: TRBD2
len: 17
CDR3nt: TGTGCCAGCTCACCACCCGGAGTCCTAGCGGGCTACAATGAGCAGTTCTTC
CDR3aa: CASSPPGVLAGYNEQFF

v_gene: TRBV11-2
j_gene: TRBJ1-2
abundance: .
d_gene: .
len: 12
CDR3nt: TGTGCCAGCAGCTTAGGCCACTTGGGCTACACCTTC
CDR3aa: CASSLGHLGYTF

v_gene: TRBV9
j_gene: TRBJ2-7
abundance: .
d_gene: TRBD1
len: 15
CDR3nt: TGTGCCAGCAGCGTCGGACAGGGCCGTTTCCACGAGCAGTACTTC
CDR3aa: CASSVGQGRFHEQYF

v_gene: TRBV14
j_gene: TRBJ2-7
abundance: .
d_gene: .
len: 16
CDR3nt: TGTGCCAGCAGCCGCCTACCGGGAGCCGCGTTCTACGAGCAGTACTTC
CDR3aa: CASSRLPGAAFYEQYF

v_gene: TRBV27
j_gene: TRBJ2-3
abundance: .
d_gene: .
len: 17
CDR3nt: TGTGCCAGCACTCCGCCCCCTGGAGGCGGGAATACAGATACGCAGTATTTT
CDR3aa: CASTPPPGGGNTDTQYF

v_gene: TRBV28
j_gene: TRBJ2-1
abundance: .
d_gene: TRBD2
len: 16
CDR3nt: TGTGCCAGCAGTCCTCGGGCGGGAGGGCCATATCTTGAGCAGTTCTTC
CDR3aa: CASSPRAGGPYLEQFF

v_gene: TRBV6-5
j_gene: TRBJ2-7
abundance: .
d_gene: TRBD1
len: 14
CDR3nt: TGTGCCAGCAGTTACGGGACAGGGGCCTACGAGCAGTACTTC
CDR3aa: CASSYGTGAYEQYF

v_gene: TRBV5-4
j_gene: TRBJ2-5
abundance: .
d_gene: .
len: 14
CDR3nt: TGTGCCAGCAGCGCGCCACCTCCGGGGGAGACCCAGTACTTC
CDR3aa: CASSAPPPGETQYF

v_gene: TRBV14
j_gene: TRBJ2-7
abundance: .
d_gene: TRBD1
len: 16
CDR3nt: TGTGCCAGCAGCCAAGACCCGGGACAGGGCTCCTACGAGCAGTACTTC
CDR3aa: CASSQDPGQGSYEQYF

v_gene: TRBV5-4
j_gene: TRBJ2-5
abundance: .
d_gene: TRBD2
len: 20
CDR3nt: TGTGCCAGCAGCTTGGGCTTTTATAGCGGGAGTATCTTAAGGCGGAAGACCCAGTACTTC
CDR3aa: CASSLGFYSGSILRRKTQYF

v_gene: TRBV19
j_gene: TRBJ2-3
abundance: .
d_gene: .
len: 18
CDR3nt: TGTGCCAGTAGTATCCATAGCGGAGGCGCCGCTAGCACAGATACGCAGTATTTT
CDR3aa: CASSIHSGGAASTDTQYF